This T cell receptor beta chain was sequenced during a study of blood T cell repertoires in COVID-19. Study background: The United States, Italy and Spain were the sources of the acute and convalescent COVID-19 samples. Sample material is recorded as cDNA or gDNA derived from T cells, B-cell-depleted T cells, or PBMCs.

Measured with immunoSEQ multiplex PCR; TCRdb has only the in-frame clones, and not every one. The data contain about 350,000 clones, roughly nine tenths of them singletons. Seattle patients were enrolled during active infection and followed longitudinally. Germline CDR1 SGHDN, CDR2 FVKESK. This CDR3 region has 15 residues. V lost 4 bases and J lost 7, with 14 bases in between. J is TRBJ1-6 and V is TRBV14; D is perhaps TRBD1 (6 bases). Sequences were obtained from peripheral blood. The sequence came from a woman aged 55-69 years with COVID-19, enrolled during active disease. Here the CDR3 DNA reads TGTGCCAGCAGCCGGACCCACAGGGACAATTCACCCCTCCACTTT. As protein: CASSRTHRDNSPLHF.